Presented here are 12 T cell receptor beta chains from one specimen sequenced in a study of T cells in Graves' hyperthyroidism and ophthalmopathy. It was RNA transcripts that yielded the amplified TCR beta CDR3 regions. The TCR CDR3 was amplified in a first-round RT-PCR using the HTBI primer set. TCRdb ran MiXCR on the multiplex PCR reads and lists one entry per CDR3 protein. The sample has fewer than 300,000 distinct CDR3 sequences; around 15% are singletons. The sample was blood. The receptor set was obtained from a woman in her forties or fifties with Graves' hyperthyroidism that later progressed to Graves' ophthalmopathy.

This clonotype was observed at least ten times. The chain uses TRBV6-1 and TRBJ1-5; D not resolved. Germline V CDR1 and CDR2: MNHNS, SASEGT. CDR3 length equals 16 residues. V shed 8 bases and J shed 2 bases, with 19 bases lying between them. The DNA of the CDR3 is TGTGCCAGCGGAGCGGTGGCCTCTTCGGGCAATCAGCCCCAGCATTTT. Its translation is CASGAVASSGNQPQHF.

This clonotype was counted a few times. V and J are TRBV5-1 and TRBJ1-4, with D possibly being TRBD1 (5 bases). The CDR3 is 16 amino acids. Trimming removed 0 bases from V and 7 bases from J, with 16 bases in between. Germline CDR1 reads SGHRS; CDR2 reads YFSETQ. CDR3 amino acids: CASSLAVSGWGEKLFF. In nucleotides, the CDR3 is TGCGCCAGCAGCTTGGCCGTCTCAGGGTGGGGTGAAAAACTGTTTTTT.

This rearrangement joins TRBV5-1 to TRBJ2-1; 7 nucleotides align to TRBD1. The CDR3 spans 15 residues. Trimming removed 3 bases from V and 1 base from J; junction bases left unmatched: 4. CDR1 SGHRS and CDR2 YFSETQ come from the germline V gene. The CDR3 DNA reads TGCGCCAGCAGCTCAACCAGGGGGTCCTACAATGAGCAGTTCTTC. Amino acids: CASSSTRGSYNEQFF.

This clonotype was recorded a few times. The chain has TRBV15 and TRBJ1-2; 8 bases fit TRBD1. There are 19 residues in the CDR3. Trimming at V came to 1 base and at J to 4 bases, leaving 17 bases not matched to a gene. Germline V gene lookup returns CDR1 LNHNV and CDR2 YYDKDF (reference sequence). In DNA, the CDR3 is TGTGCCACCAGCAGAGGGAGGGGGACAGGCACATCCCCCGTCTATGGCTACACCTTC. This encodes CATSRGRGTGTSPVYGYTF. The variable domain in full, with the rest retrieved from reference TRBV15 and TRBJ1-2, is DAMVIQNPRYQVTQFGKPVTLSCSQTLNHNVMYWYQQKSSQAPKLLFHYYDKDFNNEADTPDNFQSRRPNTSFCFLDIRSPGLGDTAMYLCATSRGRGTGTSPVYGYTFGSGTRLTVV.

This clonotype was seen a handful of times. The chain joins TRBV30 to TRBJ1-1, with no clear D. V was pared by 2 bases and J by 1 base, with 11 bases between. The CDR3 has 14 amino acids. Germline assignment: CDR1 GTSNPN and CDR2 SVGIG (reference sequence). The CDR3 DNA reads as TGTGCCTGGAGTCAGCCCGGCTGGAACACTGAAGCTTTCTTT. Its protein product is CAWSQPGWNTEAFF.

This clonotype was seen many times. The CDR3 DNA reads TGTGCCAGCAGCTCTGGGGGACACTCTAATGAAAAACTGTTTTTT. This sequence encodes CASSSGGHSNEKLFF. V is TRBV7-6 and J is TRBJ1-4; D perhaps matches TRBD1 (6 bases). V was shortened by 4 bases and J by 3 bases, with 12 bases between the two germline ends. The germline V gene encodes CDR1 SGHVS and CDR2 FNYEAQ. The CDR3 length is 15 residues.

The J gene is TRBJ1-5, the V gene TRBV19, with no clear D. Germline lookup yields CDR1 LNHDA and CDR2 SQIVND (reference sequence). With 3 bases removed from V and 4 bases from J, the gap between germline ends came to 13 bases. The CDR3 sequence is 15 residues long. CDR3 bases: TGTGCCAGTAGTATGCTGGCCGGGTTGAATCAGCCCCAGCATTTT. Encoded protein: CASSMLAGLNQPQHF.

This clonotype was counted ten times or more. DNA for the CDR3: TGTGCCAGCAGCCGTGGGACAGGGACGGAGACCCAGTACTTC. This encodes CASSRGTGTETQYF. The V gene is TRBV6-1, the J gene TRBJ2-5, with 9 bases fitting TRBD1. This CDR3 spans 14 amino acids. Germline assignment: CDR1 MNHNS and CDR2 SASEGT. The V gene end was trimmed by 6 bases and the J gene end by 5 bases; junction bases not matched to a gene: 7.

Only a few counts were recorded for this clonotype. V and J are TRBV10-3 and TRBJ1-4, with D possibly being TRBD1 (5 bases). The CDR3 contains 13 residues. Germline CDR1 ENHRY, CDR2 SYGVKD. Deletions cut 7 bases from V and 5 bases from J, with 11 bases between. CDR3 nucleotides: TGTGCCATCACGGGGGACCTGAATGAAAAACTGTTTTTT. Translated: CAITGDLNEKLFF.

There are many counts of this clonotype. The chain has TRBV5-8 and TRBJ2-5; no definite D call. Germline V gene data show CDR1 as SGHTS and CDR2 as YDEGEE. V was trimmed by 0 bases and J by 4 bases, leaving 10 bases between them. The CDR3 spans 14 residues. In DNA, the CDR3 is TGTGCCAGCAGCTTGGCCGACCCCCTAGAGACCCAGTACTTC. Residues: CASSLADPLETQYF.

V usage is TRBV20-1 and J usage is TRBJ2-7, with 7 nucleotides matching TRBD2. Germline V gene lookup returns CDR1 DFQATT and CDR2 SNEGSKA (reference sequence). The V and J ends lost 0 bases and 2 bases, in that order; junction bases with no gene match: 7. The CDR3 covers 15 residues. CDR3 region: CSARDLASGTYEQYF. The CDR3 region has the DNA TGCAGTGCTAGAGATCTGGCTAGCGGAACCTACGAGCAGTACTTC.

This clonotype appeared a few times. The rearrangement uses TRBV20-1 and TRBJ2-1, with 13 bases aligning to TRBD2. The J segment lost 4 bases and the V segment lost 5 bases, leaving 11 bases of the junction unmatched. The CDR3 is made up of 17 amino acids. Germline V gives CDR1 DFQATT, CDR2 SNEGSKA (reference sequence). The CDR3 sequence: CSARGRTSGRKYNEQFF. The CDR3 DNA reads TGCAGTGCTCGCGGACGGACTAGCGGGAGAAAGTACAATGAGCAGTTCTTC.